The text below deals with one T cell receptor beta chain. The target of this receptor is not known. No base qualities exist here, and no much larger clone lies one base off it. The data derive from a study of T cell responses to AZD1222 COVID-19 vaccine (dated by TCRdb to 2020 to 2022). Background on the whole study: AZD1222 recipients with second doses at about 4 weeks or about 12 weeks were pooled, because spike-specific TCR depth and breadth did not differ between schedules. A total of over 230 trial participants underwent TCR sequencing, of whom around 210 had received two doses of AZD1222 and around 25 had received two doses of the MenACWY control vaccine. Trial participants were enrolled into age subgroups of 18-55, 56-69 and 70-plus years, which contained approximately 150, 28 and 58 TCR-sequenced participants, respectively.

Study-wide findings and limitations: Because no samples from the day 14 peak response were available, repertoires could be characterized only after the peak T cell response. The 56-69-year group was small, and its depth increase did not reach significance, likely because of low power. A significant rise in spike-specific TCR breadth and depth was observed after two AZD1222 doses relative to day 0 and relative to MenACWY recipients. Conclusions about previously exposed vaccinees are limited, since just a handful of AZD1222 recipients were seropositive for SARS-CoV-2 at baseline. Participants were mostly white British and included more females than males, and it was suggested by the authors that clonal diversity may have been underestimated. Vaccine-associated CD4 TCRs spanned the whole spike protein, with dominant responses in regions 160-218 and 743-854. Epitopes outside the regions mutated in the B.1.351 and B.1.1.7 variants were reportedly recognized by nearly half of the unique spike-specific TCRs.

Per the germline V gene, SGHTA is the CDR1 and FQGNSA is the CDR2. The trim is 1 base for V and 5 bases for J, with a gap of 12 bases between the germline ends. The CDR3 runs 15 residues from the cysteine to the phenylalanine. Just CDR3 DNA is preserved here, 45 bases in frame from base 1. Per the publication, the time point label means: baseline before first vaccination. Vaccinee samples came from UK trials COV001 and COV002, including a single-blind randomized controlled phase 2/3 trial of AZD1222 (ChAdOx1 nCoV-19) in healthy adults. For TCRbeta chain sequencing, PBMC samples from trial participants were taken at day 0 and at day 28 after the second dose. The CDR3 regions of human TCRbeta chains were analyzed by immunosequencing. In the authors' own workflow: Repertoire TCRs were matched against a reference library of SARS-CoV-2-specific TCRs generated with the MIRA antigen-specificity platform. Breadth meant the fraction of unique TCRs that were SARS-CoV-2-associated, whereas depth meant the fraction of total T cells that were SARS-CoV-2-associated. Each spike-specific TCR was assigned to its reactive spike region and to a CD4 or CD8 class using the MIRA data. Log10-transformed breadth and depth values were compared by one-way ANOVA with Sidak's multiple comparisons tests. As stored in TCRdb, this immuneACCESS dataset retains in-frame rearrangements with V and J assigned. A fraction of the clones does not appear; measured against another copy, unresolved V genes explain less than half of the discrepancy, and the remainder lacks a known reason. V, J and clone size reflect that table, while D and trimming were determined from the DNA. The sample profile shows about 130,000 clones; approximately 90% of them were found once. The ten biggest clones cover roughly 2% of the sample.

Specimen: peripheral blood, collected on day 0 of AZD1222 vaccination. The source of this sequence is an adult in good health. The rearrangement combines TRBV7-2 with TRBJ2-1; the D gene assignment is ambiguous. The CDR3 protein is CASSLVVYTNNEQFF. DNA sequence: TGTGCCAGCAGCTTAGTTGTATACACCAACAATGAGCAGTTCTTC. The variable domain in full, with residues beyond the CDR3 obtained from the reference TRBV7-2 and TRBJ2-1 genes, is GAGVSQSPSNKVTEKGKDVELRCDPISGHTALYWYRQSLGQGLEFLIYFQGNSAPDKSGLPSDRFSAERTGGSVSTLTIQRTQQEDSAVYLCASSLVVYTNNEQFFGPGTRLTVL.